What follows describes a single T cell receptor beta chain. The sample is drawn from a study of T cell repertoires in MIS-A myocarditis. This CDR3 spans 14 amino acids. Looked up from germline, CDR1 is MNHEY and CDR2 is SMNVEV (reference sequence). V was pared by 3 bases and J by 2 bases, with 10 bases between. Sequenced by immunoSEQ multiplex PCR; TCRdb stores in-frame clones only, minus some. In the table there are approximately 670 clones, roughly 89% of which are singletons. The V and J genes are TRBV27 and TRBJ1-1, with a possible D match to TRBD1 (5 bases). The sample was pericardium tissue obtained at autopsy. The clonotype was recovered from a young man with fulminant myocarditis from multisystem inflammatory syndrome in adults (MIS-A) after COVID-19. The CDR3 bases are TGTGCCAGCAGTTTGGCACAGGCTAACACTGAAGCTTTCTTT. This sequence encodes CASSLAQANTEAFF.